This is a list of T cell receptor beta chains from one sample in a study of shared clonotypes between healthy human individuals. Libraries were prepared by immunoSEQ multiplex PCR; TCRdb keeps only in-frame clonotypes and omits some of them. This sample has over a million clones, with about three quarters found just once. Sequencing was performed on memory CD4+ T cells sorted from blood. Receptor source: a young man in good health. Both conserved end residues are part of each CDR3. The D gene is left open where the match is weak. Some rows mark clone size as missing; the rest say once, few, many or name a class of expanded clone.

clone_size: once
v_call: TRBV7-2
j_call: TRBJ2-2
d_call: TRBD1
cdr3_aa: CASSLNTGGTGELFF
cdr3_nt: TGTGCCAGCAGCTTAAATACAGGGGGCACCGGGGAGCTGTTTTTT

clone_size: .
v_call: TRBV30
j_call: TRBJ1-3
d_call: .
cdr3_aa: CAWSVRWGDNTIYF
cdr3_nt: TGTGCCTGGAGTGTACGATGGGGGGATAACACCATATATTTT

clone_size: .
v_call: TRBV6-5
j_call: TRBJ1-2
d_call: .
cdr3_aa: CASSRRPRDYGYTF
cdr3_nt: TGTGCCAGCAGTCGGCGGCCCCGGGACTATGGCTACACCTTC

clone_size: .
v_call: TRBV5-6
j_call: TRBJ2-1
d_call: TRBD2
cdr3_aa: CASSTILAEPYNEQFF
cdr3_nt: TGTGCCAGCAGCACCATACTAGCGGAGCCCTACAATGAGCAGTTCTTC

clone_size: few
v_call: TRBV5-6
j_call: TRBJ2-7
d_call: TRBD2
cdr3_aa: CASSLRTSGSQGGNEQYF
cdr3_nt: TGTGCCAGCAGCCTACGGACTAGCGGGAGCCAAGGAGGGAACGAGCAGTACTTC

clone_size: many
v_call: TRBV9
j_call: TRBJ2-2
d_call: TRBD2
cdr3_aa: CASSPRTSFFSGELFF
cdr3_nt: TGTGCCAGCAGCCCCCGGACTAGTTTTTTTTCCGGGGAGCTGTTTTTT

clone_size: few
v_call: TRBV2
j_call: TRBJ1-2
d_call: .
cdr3_aa: CASSGGSRVGGYTF
cdr3_nt: TGTGCCAGCAGTGGGGGCTCAAGGGTCGGTGGCTACACCTTC

clone_size: .
v_call: TRBV9
j_call: TRBJ1-6
d_call: .
cdr3_aa: CASSVRGTDDSPLHF
cdr3_nt: TGTGCCAGCAGCGTTCGCGGGACTGATGATTCACCCCTCCACTTT

clone_size: .
v_call: TRBV6-6
j_call: TRBJ1-5
d_call: .
cdr3_aa: CASSYSKGNQPQHF
cdr3_nt: TGTGCCAGCAGTTACTCAAAGGGAAATCAGCCCCAGCATTTT

clone_size: once
v_call: TRBV10-2
j_call: TRBJ2-7
d_call: .
cdr3_aa: CASGKAKDGQYEQYF
cdr3_nt: TGCGCCAGCGGAAAGGCGAAGGATGGCCAATACGAGCAGTACTTC

clone_size: .
v_call: TRBV5-6
j_call: TRBJ2-3
d_call: TRBD1
cdr3_aa: CASSSPPGQGAGDTQYF
cdr3_nt: TGTGCCAGCAGCTCTCCCCCGGGACAGGGGGCCGGAGATACGCAGTATTTT

clone_size: .
v_call: TRBV9
j_call: TRBJ1-1
d_call: .
cdr3_aa: CASSVSGLNTEAFF
cdr3_nt: TGTGCCAGCAGCGTATCGGGATTGAACACTGAAGCTTTCTTT

clone_size: .
v_call: TRBV5-4
j_call: TRBJ2-3
d_call: TRBD2
cdr3_aa: CASSLSQRGGLADTQYF
cdr3_nt: TGTGCCAGCAGCTTGTCCCAGCGGGGGGGCTTGGCAGATACGCAGTATTTT

clone_size: .
v_call: TRBV7-2
j_call: TRBJ2-1
d_call: .
cdr3_aa: CASSLAGAPYNEQFF
cdr3_nt: TGTGCCAGCAGCTTAGCGGGGGCCCCCTACAATGAGCAGTTCTTC

clone_size: .
v_call: TRBV30
j_call: TRBJ2-3
d_call: .
cdr3_aa: CAWSERLADTQYF
cdr3_nt: TGTGCCTGGAGCGAACGGCTCGCGGATACGCAGTATTTT

clone_size: .
v_call: TRBV5-6
j_call: TRBJ2-3
d_call: TRBD2
cdr3_aa: CASSPPGLAGSAYTDTQYF
cdr3_nt: TGTGCCAGCAGCCCGCCGGGACTAGCGGGGTCCGCTTATACAGATACGCAGTATTTT

clone_size: .
v_call: TRBV6-5
j_call: TRBJ1-5
d_call: TRBD1
cdr3_aa: CASSSSGQVDQPQHF
cdr3_nt: TGTGCCAGCAGTTCATCGGGACAGGTGGATCAGCCCCAGCATTTT

clone_size: .
v_call: TRBV6-1
j_call: TRBJ1-2
d_call: .
cdr3_aa: CATSAPGRGYGYTF
cdr3_nt: TGTGCCACCTCTGCGCCCGGACGGGGCTATGGCTACACCTTC

clone_size: few
v_call: TRBV18
j_call: TRBJ1-1
d_call: TRBD1
cdr3_aa: CASSDRGNTEAFF
cdr3_nt: TGTGCCAGCTCAGACAGGGGGAACACTGAAGCTTTCTTT

clone_size: .
v_call: TRBV4-1
j_call: TRBJ2-1
d_call: .
cdr3_aa: CASSQLTGRNEQFF
cdr3_nt: TGCGCCAGCAGCCAACTAACAGGGAGGAATGAGCAGTTCTTC

clone_size: few
v_call: TRBV4-3
j_call: TRBJ1-1
d_call: .
cdr3_aa: CASSQERRGGEAFF
cdr3_nt: TGCGCCAGCAGCCAAGAAAGGCGGGGTGGTGAAGCTTTCTTT

clone_size: .
v_call: TRBV18
j_call: TRBJ2-5
d_call: .
cdr3_aa: CASSYGRQETQYF
cdr3_nt: TGTGCCAGCTCATACGGACGCCAAGAGACCCAGTACTTC

clone_size: .
v_call: TRBV5-5
j_call: TRBJ1-6
d_call: TRBD1
cdr3_aa: CASSFRQGASPLHF
cdr3_nt: TGTGCCAGCAGCTTTAGACAGGGGGCCTCACCCCTCCACTTT

clone_size: once
v_call: TRBV9
j_call: TRBJ2-1
d_call: .
cdr3_aa: CASSVGTLSNEQFF
cdr3_nt: TGTGCCAGCAGCGTAGGGACCCTGTCGAATGAGCAGTTCTTC

clone_size: .
v_call: TRBV7-2
j_call: TRBJ1-3
d_call: .
cdr3_aa: CASSSQMNTIYF
cdr3_nt: TGTGCCAGCAGCTCACAGATGAACACCATATATTTT

clone_size: many
v_call: TRBV11-2
j_call: TRBJ1-2
d_call: .
cdr3_aa: CASSPNLDGYTF
cdr3_nt: TGTGCCAGCAGCCCCAATTTGGATGGCTACACCTTC

clone_size: .
v_call: TRBV29-1
j_call: TRBJ2-7
d_call: .
cdr3_aa: CSVERLRGPPYEQYF
cdr3_nt: TGCAGCGTTGAACGGTTGCGGGGACCTCCCTACGAGCAGTACTTC

clone_size: .
v_call: TRBV7-6
j_call: TRBJ1-4
d_call: .
cdr3_aa: CASSRRGQSGEKLFF
cdr3_nt: TGTGCCAGCAGTCGTCGCGGGCAGTCAGGGGAAAAACTGTTTTTT

clone_size: .
v_call: TRBV10-2
j_call: TRBJ1-5
d_call: .
cdr3_aa: CASSESRGGYSNQPQHF
cdr3_nt: TGCGCCAGCAGTGAGTCGAGGGGGGGGTATAGCAATCAGCCCCAGCATTTT

clone_size: .
v_call: TRBV11-2
j_call: TRBJ2-3
d_call: .
cdr3_aa: CASSLDLGGADTQYF
cdr3_nt: TGTGCCAGCAGCTTAGATCTCGGAGGGGCAGATACGCAGTATTTT

clone_size: .
v_call: TRBV10-3
j_call: TRBJ1-5
d_call: .
cdr3_aa: CAISDLGDSNQPQHF
cdr3_nt: TGTGCCATCAGTGACCTCGGGGATAGCAATCAGCCCCAGCATTTT

clone_size: .
v_call: TRBV19
j_call: TRBJ2-7
d_call: .
cdr3_aa: CASSIGTGPYEQYF
cdr3_nt: TGTGCCAGTAGTATAGGGACCGGCCCCTACGAGCAGTACTTC

clone_size: .
v_call: TRBV9
j_call: TRBJ2-3
d_call: .
cdr3_aa: CASSVTPGTKGDTQYF
cdr3_nt: TGTGCCAGCAGCGTGACGCCGGGGACAAAAGGAGATACGCAGTATTTT

clone_size: once
v_call: TRBV5-5
j_call: TRBJ2-5
d_call: TRBD2
cdr3_aa: CASSLGGAGGGETQYF
cdr3_nt: TGTGCCAGCAGCTTGGGAGGAGCGGGAGGCGGCGAGACCCAGTACTTC

clone_size: .
v_call: TRBV6-1
j_call: TRBJ2-7
d_call: TRBD1
cdr3_aa: CASSEEPGQGPSRAGQYF
cdr3_nt: TGTGCCAGCAGTGAGGAACCGGGACAGGGGCCCTCCCGGGCGGGGCAGTACTTC